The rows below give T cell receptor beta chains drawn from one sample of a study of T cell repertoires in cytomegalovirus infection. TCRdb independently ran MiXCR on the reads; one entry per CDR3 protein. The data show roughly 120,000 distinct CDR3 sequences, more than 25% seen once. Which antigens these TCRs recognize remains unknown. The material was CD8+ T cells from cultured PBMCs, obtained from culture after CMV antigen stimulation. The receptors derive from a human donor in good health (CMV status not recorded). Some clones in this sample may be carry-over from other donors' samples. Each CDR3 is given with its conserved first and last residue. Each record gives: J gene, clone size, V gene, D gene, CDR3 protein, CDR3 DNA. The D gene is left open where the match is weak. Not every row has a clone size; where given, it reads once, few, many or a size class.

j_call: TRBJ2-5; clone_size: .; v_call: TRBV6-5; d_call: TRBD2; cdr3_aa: CASSYLVGGGETQYF; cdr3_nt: TGTGCCAGCAGTTACTTGGTGGGGGGAGGGGAGACCCAGTACTTC
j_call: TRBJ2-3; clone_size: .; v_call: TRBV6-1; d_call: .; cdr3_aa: CASSTWAPAAEDTQYF; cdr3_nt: TGTGCCAGCAGTACCTGGGCTCCAGCGGCCGAAGATACGCAGTATTTT
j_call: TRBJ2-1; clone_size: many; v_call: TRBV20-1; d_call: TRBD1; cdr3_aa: CSATPHRGRGYEQFF; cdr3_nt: TGCAGTGCTACACCCCACAGGGGTCGGGGCTATGAGCAGTTCTTC
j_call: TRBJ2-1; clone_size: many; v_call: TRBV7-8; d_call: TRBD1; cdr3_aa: CASSLATGGNEQFF; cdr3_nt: TGTGCCAGCAGCTTAGCCACAGGGGGCAATGAGCAGTTCTTC
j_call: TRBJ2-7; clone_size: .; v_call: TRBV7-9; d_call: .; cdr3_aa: CASSSSGSWRAEQYF; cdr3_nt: TGTGCCAGCAGCTCCTCAGGGAGCTGGCGGGCCGAGCAGTACTTC
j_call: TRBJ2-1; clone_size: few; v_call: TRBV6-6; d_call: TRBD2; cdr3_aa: CASSYLMGGINEQFF; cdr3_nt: TGTGCCAGCAGTTACTTAATGGGGGGGATAAATGAGCAGTTCTTC
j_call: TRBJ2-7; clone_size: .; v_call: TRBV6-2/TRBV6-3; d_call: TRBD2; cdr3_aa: CASTEPRRGGYEQYF; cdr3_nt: TGTGCCAGCACCGAGCCGCGGCGGGGGGGCTACGAGCAGTACTTC
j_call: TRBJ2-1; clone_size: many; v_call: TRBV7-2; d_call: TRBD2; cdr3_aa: CASSLNSGYNEQFF; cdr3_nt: TGTGCCAGCAGCTTAAATAGCGGGTACAATGAGCAGTTCTTC
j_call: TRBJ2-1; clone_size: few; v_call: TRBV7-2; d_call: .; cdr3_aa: CASSFPGTQLNEQFF; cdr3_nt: TGTGCCAGCAGCTTCCCCGGGACCCAACTAAATGAGCAGTTCTTC
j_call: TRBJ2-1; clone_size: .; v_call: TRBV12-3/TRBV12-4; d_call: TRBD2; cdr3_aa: CASNGLGPDNEQFF; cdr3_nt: TGTGCCAGCAACGGACTAGGCCCGGACAATGAGCAGTTCTTC
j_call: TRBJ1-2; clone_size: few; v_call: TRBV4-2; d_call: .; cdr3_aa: CASSQDWPGAGSRIYGYTF; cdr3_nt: TGTGCCAGCAGCCAAGATTGGCCGGGGGCTGGTAGTCGTATCTATGGCTACACCTTC
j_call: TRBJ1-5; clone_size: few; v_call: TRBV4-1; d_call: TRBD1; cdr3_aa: CASSQEPHRGDQPQHF; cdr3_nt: TGTGCCAGCAGCCAAGAGCCCCACAGGGGAGATCAGCCCCAGCATTTT
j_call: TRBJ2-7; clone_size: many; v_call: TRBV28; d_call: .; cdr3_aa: CASSAAGTSFGEQYF; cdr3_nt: TGTGCCAGCAGTGCCGCCGGGACGTCGTTTGGCGAGCAGTACTTC
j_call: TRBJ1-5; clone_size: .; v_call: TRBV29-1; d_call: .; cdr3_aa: CSVVEGFNQPQHF; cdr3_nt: TGCAGCGTAGTTGAAGGGTTCAATCAGCCCCAGCATTTT
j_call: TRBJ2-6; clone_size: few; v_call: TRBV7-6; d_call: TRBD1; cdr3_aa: CASSPRTGGLTRWANVLTF; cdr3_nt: TGTGCCAGCAGCCCCCGGACAGGGGGCCTTACTCGTTGGGCCAACGTCCTGACTTTC
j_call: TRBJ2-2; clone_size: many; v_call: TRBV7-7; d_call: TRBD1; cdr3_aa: CASSLGTGNTGELFF; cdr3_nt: TGTGCTAGCAGCTTGGGGACAGGGAACACCGGGGAGCTGTTTTTT
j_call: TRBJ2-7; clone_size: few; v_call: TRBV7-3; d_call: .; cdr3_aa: CASLGAGPSYEQYF; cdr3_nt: TGTGCCAGCCTGGGGGCAGGTCCATCCTACGAGCAGTACTTC
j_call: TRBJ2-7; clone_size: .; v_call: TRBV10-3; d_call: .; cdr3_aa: CAISDPGVAAPYEQYF; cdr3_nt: TGTGCCATCAGTGACCCCGGGGTAGCGGCCCCCTACGAGCAGTACTTC
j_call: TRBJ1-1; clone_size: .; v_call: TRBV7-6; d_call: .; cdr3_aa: CVSSPGYAATEAFF; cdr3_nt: TGTGTCAGCAGCCCAGGGTACGCGGCCACTGAAGCTTTCTTT
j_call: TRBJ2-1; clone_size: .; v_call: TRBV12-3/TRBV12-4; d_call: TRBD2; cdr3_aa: CASLSGGAEQFF; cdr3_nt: TGTGCCAGCCTATCCGGGGGGGCCGAACAGTTCTTC
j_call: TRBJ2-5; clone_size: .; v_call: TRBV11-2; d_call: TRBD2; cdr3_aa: CASSLASGNQETQYF; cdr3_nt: TGTGCCAGCAGCTTAGCTAGCGGGAACCAAGAGACCCAGTACTTC
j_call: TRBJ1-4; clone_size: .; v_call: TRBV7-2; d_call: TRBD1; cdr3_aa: CASSPEDRGGLNEKLFF; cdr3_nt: TGTGCCAGCAGCCCCGAAGACAGGGGCGGGCTGAATGAAAAACTGTTTTTT
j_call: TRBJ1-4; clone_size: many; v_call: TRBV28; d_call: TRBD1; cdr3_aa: CASGTGAPTNEKLFF; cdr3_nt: TGTGCCAGCGGGACAGGGGCACCAACTAATGAAAAACTGTTTTTT
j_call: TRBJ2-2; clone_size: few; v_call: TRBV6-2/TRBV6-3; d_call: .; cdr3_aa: CASSYSGDTGELFF; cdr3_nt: TGTGCCAGCAGTTACTCTGGGGACACCGGGGAGCTGTTTTTT
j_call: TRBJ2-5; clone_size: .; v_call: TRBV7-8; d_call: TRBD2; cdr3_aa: CASSPLRAGGPKSQETQYF; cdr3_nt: TGTGCCAGCAGCCCCCTCCGGGCGGGGGGCCCGAAGAGCCAAGAGACCCAGTACTTC
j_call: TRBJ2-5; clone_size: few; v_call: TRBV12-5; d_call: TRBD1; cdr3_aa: CASGFWDSDQETQYF; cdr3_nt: TGTGCTAGTGGTTTCTGGGACAGCGACCAAGAGACCCAGTACTTC
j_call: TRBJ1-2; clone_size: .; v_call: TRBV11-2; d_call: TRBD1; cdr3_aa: CASSFPGAFLDRDDYGYTF; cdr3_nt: TGTGCCAGCAGCTTCCCTGGGGCCTTTCTGGACAGGGACGACTATGGCTACACCTTC